Each of the 29 T cell receptor beta chains below was sequenced from the same sample in a study of OX40 agonist ivuxolimab in advanced cancers. Generated by immunoSEQ multiplex PCR, the TCRdb table keeps only in-frame clones and is missing some. The sample has tens of thousands of clones, 82% seen once; the top ten hold roughly a fifth. Source: CD4+ or CD8+ T cells sorted from blood, taken in a trial of the OX40 agonist ivuxolimab. These receptors were taken from an adult with an advanced solid tumor such as melanoma, head and neck, liver or kidney cancer.

The chain has TRBV5-3 and TRBJ1-1; D uncertain. TRBV5-3 is labeled an ORF, and its function is uncertain. The CDR3 is 14 amino acids. V dropped 8 bases and J dropped 2 bases, with 16 bases sitting between them. As DNA, the CDR3 is TGTGCCAGCAGCAAGGACCGATTCAACACTGAAGCTTTCTTT. Translation: CASSKDRFNTEAFF.

The genes are TRBV19 and TRBJ1-5; 10 nucleotides agree with TRBD1. The length of the CDR3 is 15 residues. CDR1 and CDR2 from the germline V gene are LNHDA and SQIVND (reference sequence). J was trimmed by 2 bases and V by 8 bases; bases with no gene match: 6. The CDR3 protein is CASGPGTGGNQPQHF. DNA for the CDR3: TGTGCCAGTGGCCCCGGGACAGGGGGCAATCAGCCCCAGCATTTT.

J is TRBJ2-2 and V is TRBV28; 10 bases match TRBD2. The germline V gene has CDR1 MDHEN and CDR2 SYDVKM. The CDR3 length is 17 residues. J gave up 5 bases and V 7 bases, and 13 bases lay outside the gene matches. The chain's CDR3 is CASTRGGASGRTGELFF. The CDR3 coding sequence is TGTGCCAGCACTCGAGGGGGGGCTAGCGGGAGAACCGGGGAGCTGTTTTTT. Full variable domain (outside the CDR3, taken from reference TRBV28 and TRBJ2-2): DVKVTQSSRYLVKRTGEKVFLECVQDMDHENMFWYRQDPGLGLRLIYFSYDVKMKEKGDIPEGYSVSREKKERFSLILESASTNQTSMYLCASTRGGASGRTGELFFGEGSRLTVL.

The genes are TRBV2 and TRBJ2-7; 9 nucleotides align to TRBD2. Germline V gives CDR1 SNHLY, CDR2 FYNNEI. The CDR3 is 13 residues long. V dropped 8 bases and J dropped 6; count of bases not matched to a gene: 8. The CDR3 here is CASAAGGPGEQYF. In DNA, the CDR3 is TGTGCCAGCGCGGCGGGGGGGCCGGGCGAGCAGTACTTC.

V and J are TRBV30 and TRBJ1-3; D perhaps matches TRBD1 (5 bases). CDR1 and CDR2 (germline): GTSNPN, SVGIG (reference sequence). The germline V and J ends were trimmed by 2 bases and 1 base, with 6 bases remaining between them. This CDR3 has 13 amino acids. The CDR3 here is CAWSWGSGNTIYF. CDR3 coding DNA: TGTGCCTGGAGTTGGGGGTCTGGAAACACCATATATTTT. The full variable domain, in which reference TRBV30 and TRBJ1-3 provide the parts outside the CDR3, is SQTIHQWPATLVQPVGSPLSLECTVEGTSNPNLYWYRQAAGRGLQLLFYSVGIGQISSEVPQNLSASRPQDRQFILSSKKLLLSDSGFYLCAWSWGSGNTIYFGEGSWLTVV.

This chain connects TRBV9 to TRBJ1-1; D is unresolved. Germline values: CDR1 SGDLS, CDR2 YYNGEE. The V end was cut by 0 bases, the J end by 2 bases, with 11 bases between. The CDR3 spans 15 residues. The CDR3 DNA reads TGTGCCAGCAGCGTAGAGGGCAGATTAAACACTGAAGCTTTCTTT. It translates to CASSVEGRLNTEAFF.

This chain uses TRBV27 with TRBJ1-2; TRBD1 matches 9 bases. This CDR3 region has 16 residues. V was pared by 5 bases and J by 8 bases, with 15 bases of the junction left unmatched. Per germline, CDR1 MNHEY and CDR2 SMNVEV (reference sequence). CDR3: CASSHKPRTGDGGYTF. CDR3 DNA sequence: TGTGCCAGCAGTCACAAACCTCGGACAGGGGACGGGGGCTACACCTTC.

V gene TRBV2 combines with J gene TRBJ1-1; D uncertain. V lost 4 bases, J lost 1 base, and 7 bases lay in between. Germline CDR1 and CDR2: SNHLY and FYNNEI. The CDR3 loop spans 13 amino acids. CDR3 sequence: CASSGQQNTEAFF. DNA of the CDR3: TGTGCCAGCAGTGGTCAGCAGAACACTGAAGCTTTCTTT.

The chain recombines TRBV10-1 with TRBJ2-3; D not certain. The CDR3 consists of 15 residues. Between the trimmed V and J ends, which lost 2 bases and 4 bases, there was a span of 13 bases. CDR1 and CDR2 (germline): WNHNN, SYGVQD (reference sequence). In nucleotides, the CDR3 is TGCGCCAGCAGTGAGATAACTTCGATACCAGATACGCAGTATTTT. Amino acids: CASSEITSIPDTQYF.

This clone appeared a few times. V and J are TRBV5-1 and TRBJ1-2, with no clear D. Between the trimmed V and J ends, which lost 5 bases and 3 bases, there was a span of 11 bases. The CDR3 is 13 amino acids. Germline lookup yields CDR1 SGHRS and CDR2 YFSETQ. For the CDR3, the DNA is TGCGCCAGCAGTTCGAGGAGCTACTATGGCTACACCTTC. Translation: CASSSRSYYGYTF.

This sequence joins TRBV11-2 and TRBJ2-7, with D maybe TRBD2 (6 bases). Germline CDR1 reads SGHAT; CDR2 reads FQNNGV. This CDR3 comprises 16 residues. V dropped 1 base and J dropped 5 bases, with 18 bases sitting between them. The CDR3 nucleotides read TGTGCCAGCAGCTTAGGTGGTTCTCGGGGGTACGACGAGCAGTACTTC. It yields the protein CASSLGGSRGYDEQYF.

The rearrangement links TRBV28 to TRBJ1-2, with 7 positions matching TRBD1. With 6 bases clipped from V and 2 bases from J, the junction kept 6 bases outside the gene matches. Germline CDR1 MDHEN, CDR2 SYDVKM. The CDR3 loop spans 14 amino acids. CDR3 sequence (DNA): TGTGCCAGCAGCCCCGGACAGGCGAACTATGGCTACACCTTC. The encoded protein is CASSPGQANYGYTF.

The chain joins TRBV6-5 to TRBJ2-7; tentatively, D is TRBD1 (5 bases). Germline-derived CDR1 and CDR2 are MNHEY and SVGAGI. Trimming shortened V by 8 bases and J by 2 bases, and 16 bases separated the two germline ends. This CDR3 contains 14 residues. CDR3 sequence reads: CASYPGQGTYEQYF. The CDR3 DNA follows: TGTGCCAGCTACCCTGGGCAGGGCACCTACGAGCAGTACTTC.

The chain has TRBV5-5 and TRBJ2-3; no clear D. Germline CDR1 reads SGHKS; CDR2 reads YYEKEE (reference sequence). V gave up 1 base and J gave up 2 bases, with 5 bases separating them. This CDR3 is built from 13 residues. Written as DNA, the CDR3 is TGTGCCAGCAGCTTGCCCCTCACAGATACGCAGTATTTT. Residues: CASSLPLTDTQYF.

The chain carries TRBV18 and TRBJ2-7; D perhaps matches TRBD2 (5 bases). The V end lost 2 bases, the J end lost 0 bases, and 11 bases lay between the germline ends. CDR3 length: 15 residues. Germline-derived CDR1 and CDR2 are KGHSH and LQKENI. CDR3 protein: CASSPEGPLSYEQYF. The CDR3 coding sequence is TGTGCCAGCTCACCAGAGGGCCCGCTCTCCTACGAGCAGTACTTC.

The J gene is TRBJ2-2, the V gene TRBV9; TRBD1 agrees at 11 bases. The CDR3 consists of 16 residues. Germline assignment: CDR1 SGDLS and CDR2 YYNGEE. Trimming took 4 bases from V and 2 from J; bases not matched to a gene: 4. Here the CDR3 reads CASSYRTGGNTGELFF. The CDR3 nucleotides are TGTGCCAGCAGCTACCGGACAGGGGGCAACACCGGGGAGCTGTTTTTT.

This sequence joins TRBV7-9 and TRBJ2-1, with 9 bases identical to TRBD2. From germline, CDR1 is SEHNR and CDR2 FQNEAQ (reference sequence). The length of the CDR3 is 15 residues. Losses at the gene ends were 2 bases for V and 6 bases for J; bases not matched to a gene: 5. The CDR3 DNA reads TGTGCCAGCAGCTTACGACTAGCGGAAAGCAATGAGCAGTTCTTC. It yields the protein CASSLRLAESNEQFF.

Notes on this clone: Additional DNA sequences in this sample encode the identical CDR3. The CDR3 sequence is CASSFNYGYTF. Written as DNA, the CDR3 is TGTGCCAGCAGCTTTAACTATGGCTACACCTTC. The chain employs TRBV11-2 and TRBJ1-2; D is ambiguous. CDR1 is SGHAT, CDR2 FQNNGV, per germline. The CDR3 extends over 11 amino acids. V lost 3 bases, J lost 1 base, and 0 bases lay in between.

The genes are TRBV19 and TRBJ1-5; TRBD1 aligns across 8 bases. V lost 3 bases, J lost 4 bases, and 14 bases stayed unmatched. This CDR3 comprises 18 residues. CDR1 is LNHDA and CDR2 is SQIVND in the germline V gene (reference sequence). The CDR3 bases are TGTGCCAGTAGTATGAAGGGCCCGGGACAGGAACCTAATCAGCCCCAGCATTTT. This codes for CASSMKGPGQEPNQPQHF.

V gene TRBV6-4 combines with J gene TRBJ2-3; TRBD2 matches 8 bases. The CDR3 is 15 residues long. CDR1 and CDR2 (germline): MRHNA, SNTAGT. V lost 2 bases, J lost 4 bases, and 5 bases stayed unmatched. CDR3 DNA: TGTGCCAGCAGTGACGCAGCGGGAGCTGCAGATACGCAGTATTTT. Translated, it gives CASSDAAGAADTQYF.

The chain has TRBV6-1 and TRBJ1-6; weak D call: TRBD1 (5 bases). The CDR3 totals 13 residues. Looked up from germline, CDR1 is MNHNS and CDR2 is SASEGT. V was cut by 6 bases and J by 10 bases, with 13 bases left in between. Here the CDR3 reads CASRGDSGSPLHF. CDR3 in DNA: TGTGCCAGCAGAGGCGACAGCGGGTCACCCCTCCACTTT.

The rearrangement uses TRBV6-5 and TRBJ2-7; 11 nucleotides align to TRBD1. The CDR3 sequence is 15 residues long. V gave up 6 bases and J gave up 3 bases; unmatched junction bases: 7. Looked up from germline, CDR1 is MNHEY and CDR2 is SVGAGI. The CDR3 reads CASSQDGTGGYEQYF. CDR3 sequence (DNA): TGTGCCAGCAGCCAGGACGGGACAGGGGGCTACGAGCAGTACTTC.

V is TRBV11-2 and J is TRBJ1-2; 7 bases are a match to TRBD1. The V gene's germline CDR1 is SGHAT and CDR2 FQNNGV. Germline trimming cut 5 bases from V and 8 bases from J; bases unmatched to any gene: 14. The CDR3 totals 15 residues. CDR3 DNA: TGTGCCAGCAGCACAGGACAGGAGCCGTCTAGGGGCTACACCTTC. It translates to CASSTGQEPSRGYTF.

The genes are TRBV13 and TRBJ2-7; TRBD1 aligns across 8 bases. Germline V CDR1 and CDR2: PRHDT, FYEKMQ (reference sequence). Trimming removed 5 bases from V and 5 bases from J; junction bases left unmatched: 8. There are 14 residues in the CDR3. The CDR3 bases are TGTGCCAGCAGCCTCGGACAGGGAGACAACGAGCAGTACTTC. This codes for CASSLGQGDNEQYF.

The chain joins TRBV2 to TRBJ1-1; a weak D match, TRBD1 (6 bases). From germline, CDR1 is SNHLY and CDR2 FYNNEI. With 7 bases removed from V and 3 bases from J, the gap between germline ends came to 12 bases. The CDR3 spans 13 residues. Here the CDR3 DNA reads TGTGCCAGCAATGAGGGGGTGTACACTGAAGCTTTCTTT. It encodes CASNEGVYTEAFF.

V usage is TRBV6-4 and J usage is TRBJ2-7; D is perhaps TRBD2 (6 bases). Trimming left V 4 bases short and J 3 bases short, with 19 bases between. The germline V gene encodes CDR1 MRHNA and CDR2 SNTAGT. The CDR3 loop spans 16 amino acids. The DNA for the CDR3 is TGTGCCAGCAGTGGGGTATGGGCTAGCGTGATCTACGAGCAGTACTTC. The encoded protein is CASSGVWASVIYEQYF.

The chain has TRBV18 and TRBJ1-1; D gene uncertain. Per the germline V gene, CDR1 is KGHSH and CDR2 is LQKENI. The V gene lost 4 bases and the J gene lost 1 base, with 4 bases spanning the gap. This CDR3 contains 12 residues. The CDR3 DNA follows: TGTGCCAGCTCACGGCAGAACACTGAAGCTTTCTTT. This sequence encodes CASSRQNTEAFF. Full variable domain (remainder filled in from reference TRBV18 and TRBJ1-1): NAGVMQNPRHLVRRRGQEARLRCSPMKGHSHVYWYRQLPEEGLKFMVYLQKENIIDESGMPKERFSAEFPKEGPSILRIQQVVRGDSAAYFCASSRQNTEAFFGQGTRLTVV.

The sample holds a few counts of this clone. This sequence joins TRBV28 and TRBJ1-5; 8 bases agree with TRBD1. Germline values: CDR1 MDHEN, CDR2 SYDVKM. The CDR3 spans 15 residues. Trimming at V came to 7 bases and at J to 9 bases, leaving 14 bases not matched to a gene. The CDR3 DNA is TGTGCCAGCAACCAGGGGGCTGGGGTCCTGGGGCCCCAGCATTTT. Its translation: CASNQGAGVLGPQHF. The full variable domain, with the rest looked up from reference TRBV28 and TRBJ1-5, is DVKVTQSSRYLVKRTGEKVFLECVQDMDHENMFWYRQDPGLGLRLIYFSYDVKMKEKGDIPEGYSVSREKKERFSLILESASTNQTSMYLCASNQGAGVLGPQHFGDGTRLSIL.

In its sample, this clone ranks as medium-sized. The chain joins TRBV4-1 to TRBJ1-5; no firm D call. Trimming left V 6 bases short and J 5 bases short, with 14 bases between. CDR3 size: 14 residues. Germline CDR1 and CDR2: MGHRA and YSYEKL. The CDR3 here is CASRGLGFDQPQHF. The CDR3 DNA reads TGCGCCAGCAGGGGTCTGGGGTTTGATCAGCCCCAGCATTTT.